This T cell receptor beta chain was sequenced in a study of blood T cell repertoires in COVID-19. On the study more broadly: T cells, B-cell-depleted T cells, or PBMCs supplied cDNA or gDNA.

Assay used: immunoSEQ multiplex PCR; TCRdb lists only in-frame clones, some missing. The sample shows around 71,000 clones, about 79% of them seen only once. Germline V lookup: CDR1 MGHRA, CDR2 YSYEKL. The V gene end was trimmed by 0 bases and the J gene end by 0 bases; junction bases not matched to a gene: 9. CDR3 length: 20 residues. Sample: peripheral blood. This TCR came from a man between 65 and 80 years old with acute or convalescent COVID-19. The chain recombines TRBV4-1 with TRBJ1-5; TRBD1 matches at 12 bases. The CDR3 is CASSQDLGQGAEYSNQPQHF. The CDR3 DNA follows: TGCGCCAGCAGCCAAGATCTGGGACAGGGGGCTGAATATAGCAATCAGCCCCAGCATTTT.